The TCR beta chain under discussion was sequenced for a study of T cell responses to AZD1222 COVID-19 vaccine. Study-wide points: Donors were chiefly white British, with a greater number of females, and clonal diversity was perhaps underestimated. Reportedly, nearly half the spike-specific TCRs target unmutated variant regions.

Regarding this clone: What it binds is not known.

Second-dose recipients at about 4 or about 12 weeks were treated as one pooled group. From germline, CDR1 is SGHNT and CDR2 YENEEA. The CDR3 sequence is 14 residues long. V lost 3 bases and J lost 4, with 13 bases in between. Generated by immunoSEQ multiplex PCR, the TCRdb table keeps only in-frame clones and is missing some. The sample carries approximately 77,000 clones, roughly 90% recorded once. This TCR came from an adult who received the AZD1222 COVID-19 vaccine. Sequencing used peripheral blood, obtained 28 days after the second AZD1222 dose. This chain connects TRBV11-3 to TRBJ2-7, with D possibly being TRBD1 (6 bases). CDR3 DNA sequence: TGTGCCAGCAGCTTGGCAGGGGATCGATACGAGCAGTACTTC. Protein sequence: CASSLAGDRYEQYF. Full variable domain (remainder filled in from reference TRBV11-3 and TRBJ2-7): EAGVVQSPRYKIIEKKQPVAFWCNPISGHNTLYWYLQNLGQGPELLIRYENEEAVDDSQLPKDRFSAERLKGVDSTLKIQPAELGDSAVYLCASSLAGDRYEQYFGPGTRLTVT.